This TCR beta chain was recovered during a study of post-analysis software for immune sequencing data. Overall study: There were relapsing-remitting, secondary progressive and progressive-relapsing multiple sclerosis among the disease courses included.

Findings and caveats of the study: Those samples that were prepared in the same batch co-clustered strongly by F measure.

Unique molecular identifiers were carried by the TCR beta cDNA libraries. One entry per CDR3 protein results from TCRdb running MiXCR on the PCR reads. The data contain roughly 160,000 distinct CDR3 sequences, 35% to 40% of them singletons. This clonotype appeared a few times. Its specificity is unknown. The sample was blood, taken after autologous hematopoietic stem cell transplantation. This TCR was recovered from a girl between 5 and 17 years old with multiple sclerosis.

CDR3 protein: CATSDPRGTSGNYNEQFF. CDR3 bases: TGTGCCACCAGTGACCCTAGAGGGACTAGCGGGAACTACAATGAGCAGTTCTTC. This chain connects TRBV24-1 to TRBJ2-1, with TRBD2 identical over 13 bases. This CDR3 contains 18 residues. Trimming at V came to 4 bases and at J to 3 bases, leaving 8 bases not matched to a gene. Germline V gene data show CDR1 as KGHDR and CDR2 as SFDVKD.